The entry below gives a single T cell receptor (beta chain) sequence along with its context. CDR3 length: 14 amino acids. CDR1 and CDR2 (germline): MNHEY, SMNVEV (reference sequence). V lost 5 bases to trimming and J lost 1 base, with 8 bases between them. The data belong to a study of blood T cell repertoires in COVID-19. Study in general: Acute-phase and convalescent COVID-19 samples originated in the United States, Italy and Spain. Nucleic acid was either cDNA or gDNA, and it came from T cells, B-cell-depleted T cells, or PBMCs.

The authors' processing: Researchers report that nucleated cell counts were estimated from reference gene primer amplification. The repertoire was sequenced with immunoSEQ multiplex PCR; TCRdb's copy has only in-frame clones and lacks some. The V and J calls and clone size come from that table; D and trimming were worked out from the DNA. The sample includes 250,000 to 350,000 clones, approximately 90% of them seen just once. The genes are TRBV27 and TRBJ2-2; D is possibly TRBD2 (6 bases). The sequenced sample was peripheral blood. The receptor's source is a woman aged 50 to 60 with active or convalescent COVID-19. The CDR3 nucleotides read TGTGCCAGCAGTGGAGGGTGGAACACCGGGGAGCTGTTTTTT. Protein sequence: CASSGGWNTGELFF.